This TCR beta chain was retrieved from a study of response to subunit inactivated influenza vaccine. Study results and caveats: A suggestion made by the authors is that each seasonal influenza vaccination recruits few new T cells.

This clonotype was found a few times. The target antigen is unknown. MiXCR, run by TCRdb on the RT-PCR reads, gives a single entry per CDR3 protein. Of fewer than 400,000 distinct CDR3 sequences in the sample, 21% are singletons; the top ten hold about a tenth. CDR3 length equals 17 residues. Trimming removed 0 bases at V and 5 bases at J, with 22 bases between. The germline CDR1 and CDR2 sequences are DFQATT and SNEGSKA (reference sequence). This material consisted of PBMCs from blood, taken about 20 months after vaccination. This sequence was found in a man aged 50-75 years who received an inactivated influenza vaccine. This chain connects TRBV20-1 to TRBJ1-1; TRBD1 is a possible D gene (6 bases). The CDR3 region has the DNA TGCAGTGCTAGAGATCACACGGGGGCGGGGGTAGGTACTGAAGCTTTCTTT. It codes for CSARDHTGAGVGTEAFF.